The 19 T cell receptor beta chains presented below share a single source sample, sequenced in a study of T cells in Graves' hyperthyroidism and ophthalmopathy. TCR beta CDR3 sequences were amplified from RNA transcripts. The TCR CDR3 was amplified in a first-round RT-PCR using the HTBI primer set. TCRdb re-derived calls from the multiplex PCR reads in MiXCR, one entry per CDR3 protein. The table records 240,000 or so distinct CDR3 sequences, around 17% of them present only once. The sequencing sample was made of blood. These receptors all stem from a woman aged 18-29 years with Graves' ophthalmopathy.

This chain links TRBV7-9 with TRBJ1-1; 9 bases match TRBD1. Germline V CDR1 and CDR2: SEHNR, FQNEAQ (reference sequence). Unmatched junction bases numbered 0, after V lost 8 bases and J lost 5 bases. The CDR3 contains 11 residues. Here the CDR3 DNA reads TGTGCCAGCGGACAGGGGACTGAAGCTTTCTTT. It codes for CASGQGTEAFF.

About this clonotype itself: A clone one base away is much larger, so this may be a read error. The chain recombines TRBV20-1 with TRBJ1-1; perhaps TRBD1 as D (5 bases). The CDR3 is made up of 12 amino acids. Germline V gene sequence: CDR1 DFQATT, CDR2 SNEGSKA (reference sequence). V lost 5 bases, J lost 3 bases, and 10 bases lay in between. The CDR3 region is CSAGAGYTEAFF. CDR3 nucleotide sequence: TGCAGTGCTGGAGCAGGGTACACTGAAGCTTTCTTT.

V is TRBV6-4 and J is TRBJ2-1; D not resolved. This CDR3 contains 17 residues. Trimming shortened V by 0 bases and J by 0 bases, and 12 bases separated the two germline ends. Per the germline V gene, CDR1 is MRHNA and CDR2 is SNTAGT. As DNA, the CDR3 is TGTGCCAGCAGTGACTCCCCGGCTGTCCGCTCCTACAATGAGCAGTTCTTC. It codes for CASSDSPAVRSYNEQFF.

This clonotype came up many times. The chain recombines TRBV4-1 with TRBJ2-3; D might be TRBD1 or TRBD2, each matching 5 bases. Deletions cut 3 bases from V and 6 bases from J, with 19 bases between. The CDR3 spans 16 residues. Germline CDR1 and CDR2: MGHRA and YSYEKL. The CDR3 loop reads CASSQGPIGPLDTQYF. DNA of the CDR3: TGCGCCAGCAGCCAGGGACCCATTGGACCGTTGGATACGCAGTATTTT.

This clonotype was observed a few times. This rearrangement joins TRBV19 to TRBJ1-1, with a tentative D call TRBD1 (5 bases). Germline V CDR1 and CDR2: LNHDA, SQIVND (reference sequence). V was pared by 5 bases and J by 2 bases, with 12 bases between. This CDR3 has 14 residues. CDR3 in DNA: TGTGCCAGTAGTTCCCGGGACGACAACACTGAAGCTTTCTTT. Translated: CASSSRDDNTEAFF. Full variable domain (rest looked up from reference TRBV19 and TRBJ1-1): DGGITQSPKYLFRKEGQNVTLSCEQNLNHDAMYWYRQDPGQGLRLIYYSQIVNDFQKGDIAEGYSVSREKKESFPLTVTSAQKNPTAFYLCASSSRDDNTEAFFGQGTRLTVV.

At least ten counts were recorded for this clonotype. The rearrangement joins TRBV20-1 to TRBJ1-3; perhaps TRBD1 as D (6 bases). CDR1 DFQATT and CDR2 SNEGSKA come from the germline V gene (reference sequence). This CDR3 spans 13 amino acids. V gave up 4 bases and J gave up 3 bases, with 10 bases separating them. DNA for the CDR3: TGCAGTGCTATCAGGGGTTTTGGAAACACCATATATTTT. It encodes CSAIRGFGNTIYF.

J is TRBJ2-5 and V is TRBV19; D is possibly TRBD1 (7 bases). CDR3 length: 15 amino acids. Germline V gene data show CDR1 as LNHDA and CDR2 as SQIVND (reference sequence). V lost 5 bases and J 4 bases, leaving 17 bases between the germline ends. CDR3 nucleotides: TGTGCCAGTAGTCCGGGGGCAGGGGGTTTAGAGACCCAGTACTTC. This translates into CASSPGAGGLETQYF.

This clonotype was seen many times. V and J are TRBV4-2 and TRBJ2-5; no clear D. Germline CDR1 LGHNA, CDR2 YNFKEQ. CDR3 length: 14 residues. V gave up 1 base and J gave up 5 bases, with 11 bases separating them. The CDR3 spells CASSQGPDVETQYF. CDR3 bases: TGTGCCAGCAGCCAAGGCCCCGACGTGGAGACCCAGTACTTC.

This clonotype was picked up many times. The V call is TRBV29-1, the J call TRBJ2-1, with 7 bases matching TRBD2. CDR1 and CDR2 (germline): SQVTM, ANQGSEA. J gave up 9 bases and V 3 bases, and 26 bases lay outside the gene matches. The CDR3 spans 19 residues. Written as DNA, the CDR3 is TGCAGCGTTGATGGGGACCCAAATAGCCCAGCGGGACGAACGGGTGAGCAGTTCTTC. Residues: CSVDGDPNSPAGRTGEQFF.

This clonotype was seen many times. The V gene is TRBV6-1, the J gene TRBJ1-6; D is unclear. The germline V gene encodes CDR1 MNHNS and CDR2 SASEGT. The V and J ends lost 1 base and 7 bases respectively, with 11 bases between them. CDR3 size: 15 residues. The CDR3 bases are TGTGCCAGCAGTGAAGTGTTTGATGGGAATTCACCCCTCCACTTT. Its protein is CASSEVFDGNSPLHF.

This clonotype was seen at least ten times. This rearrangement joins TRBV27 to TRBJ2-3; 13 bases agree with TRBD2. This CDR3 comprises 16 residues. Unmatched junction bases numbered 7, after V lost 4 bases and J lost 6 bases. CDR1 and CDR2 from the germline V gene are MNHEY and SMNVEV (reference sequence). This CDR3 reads CASSYTSGRARDTQYF. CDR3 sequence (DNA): TGTGCCAGCAGTTATACTAGCGGGAGGGCCAGGGATACGCAGTATTTT.

The CDR3 DNA reads TGCAGTGCCCCCGGGACAGGGCTCGACGAGCAGTACTTC. It encodes CSAPGTGLDEQYF. V usage is TRBV20-1 and J usage is TRBJ2-7; 9 positions agree with TRBD1. There are 13 residues in the CDR3. The germline V gene has CDR1 DFQATT and CDR2 SNEGSKA (reference sequence). V lost 6 bases and J lost 5; bases outside the gene matches: 8.

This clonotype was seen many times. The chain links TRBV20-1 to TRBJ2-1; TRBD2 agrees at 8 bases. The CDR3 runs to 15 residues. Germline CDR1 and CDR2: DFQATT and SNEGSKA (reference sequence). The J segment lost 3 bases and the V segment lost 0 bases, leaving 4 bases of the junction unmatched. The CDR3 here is CSARDQRGIYNEQFF. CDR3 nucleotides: TGCAGTGCTAGAGATCAGCGGGGGATCTACAATGAGCAGTTCTTC.

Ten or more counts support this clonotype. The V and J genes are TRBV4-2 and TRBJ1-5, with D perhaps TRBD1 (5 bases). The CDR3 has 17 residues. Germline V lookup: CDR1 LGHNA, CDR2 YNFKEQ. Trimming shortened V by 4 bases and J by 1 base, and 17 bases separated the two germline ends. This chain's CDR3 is CASSPGFGGNSNQPQHF. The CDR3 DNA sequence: TGTGCCAGCAGCCCCGGCTTCGGGGGTAACAGCAATCAGCCCCAGCATTTT.

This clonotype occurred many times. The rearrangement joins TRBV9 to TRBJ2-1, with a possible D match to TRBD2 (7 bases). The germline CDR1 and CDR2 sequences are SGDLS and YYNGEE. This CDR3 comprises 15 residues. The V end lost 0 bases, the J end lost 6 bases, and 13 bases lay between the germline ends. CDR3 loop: CASSVGGGAANEQFF. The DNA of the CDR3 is TGTGCCAGCAGCGTAGGGGGGGGGGCCGCCAATGAGCAGTTCTTC.

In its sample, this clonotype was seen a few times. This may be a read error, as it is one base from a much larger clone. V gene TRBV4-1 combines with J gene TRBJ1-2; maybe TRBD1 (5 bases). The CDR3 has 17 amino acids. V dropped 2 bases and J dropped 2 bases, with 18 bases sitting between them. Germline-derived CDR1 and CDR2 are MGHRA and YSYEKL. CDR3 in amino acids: CASSQRTKGLKNYGYTF. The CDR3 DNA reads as TGCGCCAGCAGCCAACGGACCAAGGGACTCAAGAACTATGGCTACACCTTC.

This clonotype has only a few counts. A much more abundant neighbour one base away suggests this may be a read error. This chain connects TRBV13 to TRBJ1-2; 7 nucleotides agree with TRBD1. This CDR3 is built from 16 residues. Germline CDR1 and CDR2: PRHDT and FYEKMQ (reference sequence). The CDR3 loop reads CASSIYTGQMNYGCTF. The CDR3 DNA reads TGTGCCAGCAGCATATACACGGGACAGATGAACTATGGCTGCACCTTC.

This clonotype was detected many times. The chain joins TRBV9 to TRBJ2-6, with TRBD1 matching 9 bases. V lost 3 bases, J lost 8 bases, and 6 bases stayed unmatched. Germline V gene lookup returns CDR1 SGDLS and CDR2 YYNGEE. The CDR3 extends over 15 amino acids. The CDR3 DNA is TGTGCCAGCAGCGGTCGGGACAGGGCCTCCAACGTCCTGACTTTC. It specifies CASSGRDRASNVLTF.

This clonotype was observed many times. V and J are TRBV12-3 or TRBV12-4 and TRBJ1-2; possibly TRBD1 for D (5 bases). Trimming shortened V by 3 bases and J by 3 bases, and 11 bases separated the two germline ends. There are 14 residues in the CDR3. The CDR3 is CASSLGGIDYGYTF. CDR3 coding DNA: TGTGCCAGCAGTTTGGGGGGGATTGACTATGGCTACACCTTC.